Below are 32 T cell receptor beta chains sequenced from a single sample in a study of radiation and T cells in renal cell carcinoma. Treatment specified: treatment-naive control, cytoreductive nephrectomy. TCRdb's table, derived via immunoSEQ multiplex PCR, lists solely in-frame clones and lacks some. The data contain about 23,000 clones, roughly half of them singletons. The material sequenced was tumor tissue, taken from a patient whose treatment was nephrectomy without radiotherapy. The source is a human donor with renal cell carcinoma.

J is TRBJ2-2 and V is TRBV7-8, with D maybe TRBD2 (6 bases). The CDR3 has 14 amino acids. CDR1 is SGHVS, CDR2 FQNEAQ, per germline. Trimming removed 1 base at V and 5 bases at J, with 8 bases between. CDR3 in amino acids: CASSLGGVTGELFF. The CDR3 region has the DNA TGTGCCAGCAGCTTAGGGGGGGTTACCGGGGAGCTGTTTTTT.

The V call is TRBV29-1, the J call TRBJ1-2; D perhaps matches TRBD1 (6 bases). Germline values: CDR1 SQVTM, CDR2 ANQGSEA. Trimming took off 5 bases at V and 3 bases at J, with 13 bases between the two ends. The CDR3 covers 13 residues. The CDR3 DNA sequence: TGCAGCGTTACGAAACAGGGTGACTATGGCTACACCTTC. Protein product: CSVTKQGDYGYTF.

The sample holds one count of this clone. Within the sample, other DNA sequences also encode this same CDR3. V gene TRBV6-5 combines with J gene TRBJ1-2; possible D gene TRBD1, 5 bases. V was cut by 8 bases and J by 4 bases, with 8 bases left in between. The CDR3 has 11 residues. The germline V gene encodes CDR1 MNHEY and CDR2 SVGAGI. CDR3 sequence reads: CASGGGYGYTF. Written as DNA, the CDR3 is TGTGCCAGCGGGGGGGGCTATGGCTACACCTTC.

This clone was counted a few times. The chain links TRBV27 to TRBJ1-4; D is unclear. The germline V and J ends were trimmed by 5 bases and 8 bases, with 15 bases remaining between them. Germline V gives CDR1 MNHEY, CDR2 SMNVEV (reference sequence). The CDR3 totals 14 residues. The CDR3 protein is CASSPGFGGEKLFF. In nucleotides, the CDR3 is TGTGCCAGCAGTCCGGGATTCGGAGGGGAAAAACTGTTTTTT.

This clone was seen more than once but under ten times. V is TRBV18 and J is TRBJ1-1; D call uncertain. Germline V gene lookup returns CDR1 KGHSH and CDR2 LQKENI. The length of the CDR3 is 17 residues. Trimming took 3 bases from V and 1 from J, leaving 18 bases between them. The CDR3 spells CASSPLPVDRANTEAFF. As DNA, the CDR3 is TGTGCCAGCTCACCCCTACCGGTGGATAGGGCGAACACTGAAGCTTTCTTT.

The rearrangement joins TRBV7-2 to TRBJ2-7, with D perhaps assigned TRBD1 or TRBD2 (5 bases each). Germline values: CDR1 SGHTA, CDR2 FQGNSA. The CDR3 is 15 residues long. With 1 base removed from V and 4 bases from J, the gap between germline ends came to 14 bases. The CDR3: CASSLGSGQAYEQYF. CDR3 coding DNA: TGTGCCAGCAGCTTAGGTTCGGGGCAGGCTTACGAGCAGTACTTC.

This clone was picked up a small number of times. The chain links TRBV4-1 to TRBJ1-2; 8 bases are shared with TRBD1. Trimming took 0 bases from V and 7 from J; bases not matched to a gene: 7. CDR1 and CDR2 (germline): MGHRA, YSYEKL. This CDR3 comprises 15 residues. For the CDR3, the DNA is TGCGCCAGCAGCCAAGAACGGCAGGGGGCGGGTGGCTACACCTTC. This translates into CASSQERQGAGGYTF.

In its sample, this clone was seen a few times. V usage is TRBV4-2 and J usage is TRBJ2-1; 10 nucleotides agree with TRBD1. The CDR3 totals 16 residues. The V gene's germline CDR1 is LGHNA and CDR2 YNFKEQ. Unmatched junction bases numbered 8, after V lost 3 bases and J lost 6 bases. CDR3 sequence reads: CASSQASGTGANEQFF. CDR3 in DNA: TGTGCCAGCAGCCAGGCCTCCGGGACAGGGGCCAATGAGCAGTTCTTC.

This clone was observed many times. The chain couples TRBV18 to TRBJ1-1; D is unresolved. Germline CDR1 and CDR2: KGHSH and LQKENI. This CDR3 region has 17 residues. V dropped 1 base and J dropped 1 base, with 16 bases sitting between them. In nucleotides, the CDR3 is TGTGCCAGCTCACCACTTCCCGGGCCAACTTCGAACACTGAAGCTTTCTTT. It is translated as CASSPLPGPTSNTEAFF.

V usage is TRBV7-9 and J usage is TRBJ1-2, with D possibly matching TRBD1 (5 bases). Per the germline V gene, CDR1 is SEHNR and CDR2 is FQNEAQ (reference sequence). The V end was cut by 3 bases, the J end by 5 bases, with 13 bases between. CDR3 length: 14 amino acids. This chain's CDR3 is CASSLAGLLYGYTF. Here the CDR3 DNA reads TGTGCCAGCAGCTTGGCGGGACTCCTATATGGCTACACCTTC.

This clone was recorded a few times. The V and J genes are TRBV7-2 and TRBJ2-4, with a weak D call TRBD1 (5 bases). Germline V gene sequence: CDR1 SGHTA, CDR2 FQGNSA. The CDR3 covers 13 residues. Trimming pared 1 base from V and 8 bases from J, leaving 9 bases between. CDR3 amino acids: CASSLVPRDIQYF. The CDR3 nucleotides are TGTGCCAGCAGCTTAGTCCCCAGGGACATTCAGTACTTC.

The rearrangement uses TRBV7-2 and TRBJ2-5, with a weak D call TRBD2 (6 bases). Germline CDR1 and CDR2: SGHTA and FQGNSA. The ends were cut back, 4 bases at V and 4 bases at J, with 13 bases in the middle. The CDR3 loop spans 14 amino acids. CDR3: CASSSGLFGETQYF. CDR3 DNA sequence: TGTGCCAGCAGCTCAGGACTATTTGGAGAGACCCAGTACTTC.

V gene TRBV5-1 combines with J gene TRBJ2-3; the D gene could be TRBD1 or TRBD2 (5 bases each). Looked up from germline, CDR1 is SGHRS and CDR2 is YFSETQ. Trimming stripped 0 bases from V and 4 bases from J, with 15 bases between. The CDR3 is 16 residues long. CDR3 amino acids: CASSLGVGGFSDTQYF. The CDR3 DNA sequence: TGCGCCAGCAGCTTGGGAGTTGGGGGTTTCTCAGATACGCAGTATTTT.

The chain joins TRBV20-1 to TRBJ1-1; D is unclear. Looked up from germline, CDR1 is DFQATT and CDR2 is SNEGSKA (reference sequence). Trimming took off 4 bases at V and 4 bases at J, with 7 bases between the two ends. CDR3 length: 11 residues. CDR3 DNA: TGCAGTGCTATGGGTGTCACTGAAGCTTTCTTT. Its protein product is CSAMGVTEAFF.

This chain links TRBV6-5 with TRBJ1-5; D is perhaps TRBD1 (6 bases). Trimming stripped 5 bases from V and 0 bases from J, with 11 bases between. CDR3 size: 15 residues. The germline gives CDR1 MNHEY, CDR2 SVGAGI. The DNA for the CDR3 is TGTGCCAGCAGTCCACAGGGTTCTAGCAATCAGCCCCAGCATTTT. It specifies CASSPQGSSNQPQHF.

This clone has a handful of counts. The chain combines TRBV5-1 with TRBJ2-1, with TRBD2 identical over 8 bases. Germline V gene sequence: CDR1 SGHRS, CDR2 YFSETQ. J was trimmed by 10 bases and V by 0 bases; bases with no gene match: 9. The CDR3 covers 15 residues. CDR3 in DNA: TGCGCCAGCAGCTTGGGACGGGGGGGCCGTCACGAGCAGTTCTTC. Translating gives CASSLGRGGRHEQFF.

V and J are TRBV9 and TRBJ2-2, with D perhaps TRBD2 (5 bases). Germline-derived CDR1 and CDR2 are SGDLS and YYNGEE. The V end was cut by 4 bases, the J end by 4 bases, with 11 bases between. The CDR3 is 14 residues long. In DNA, the CDR3 is TGTGCCAGCAGCTCCTTAGCGCCCACCGGGGAGCTGTTTTTT. Translation gives CASSSLAPTGELFF.

Sample share makes this clone medium-sized. The chain has TRBV7-2 and TRBJ1-4; no firm D call. Trimming stripped 2 bases from V and 14 bases from J, with 6 bases between. Germline V CDR1 and CDR2: SGHTA, FQGNSA. The CDR3 sequence is 10 residues long. The CDR3 bases are TGTGCCAGCAGCTTATCAGAGCTGTTTTTT. Encoded protein: CASSLSELFF.

The chain uses TRBV28 and TRBJ2-7; the match to TRBD1 covers 7 bases. The CDR3 is made up of 15 amino acids. The J segment lost 2 bases and the V segment lost 6 bases, leaving 10 bases of the junction unmatched. Germline loops: CDR1 MDHEN, CDR2 SYDVKM. The CDR3 DNA reads as TGTGCCAGCAGAAACACAGGGGCAGCCGCCTACGAGCAGTACTTC. This encodes CASRNTGAAAYEQYF. Using reference TRBV28 and TRBJ2-7 for the parts outside the CDR3, the full variable domain is DVKVTQSSRYLVKRTGEKVFLECVQDMDHENMFWYRQDPGLGLRLIYFSYDVKMKEKGDIPEGYSVSREKKERFSLILESASTNQTSMYLCASRNTGAAAYEQYFGPGTRLTVT.

The chain joins TRBV4-1 to TRBJ2-7; 8 bases fit TRBD1. Germline values: CDR1 MGHRA, CDR2 YSYEKL. Trimming at V came to 3 bases and at J to 6 bases, leaving 10 bases not matched to a gene. CDR3 length: 15 amino acids. CDR3 DNA: TGCGCCAGCAGCCAGACCGGGACAGGTTTCAGCGAGCAGTACTTC. Translated, it gives CASSQTGTGFSEQYF.

The chain recombines TRBV6-6 with TRBJ1-5; 8 nucleotides align to TRBD1. This CDR3 comprises 14 residues. The V gene end was trimmed by 0 bases and the J gene end by 6 bases; junction bases not matched to a gene: 1. CDR1 is MNHNY, CDR2 SVGAGI, per germline (reference sequence). The CDR3 DNA is TGTGCCAGCAGTTACTCACAGGGGGTTCAGCCCCAGCATTTT. Protein sequence: CASSYSQGVQPQHF.

The V and J genes are TRBV7-8 and TRBJ1-1; a possible D gene is TRBD1 (6 bases). This CDR3 is 15 amino acids long. V was trimmed by 3 bases and J by 5 bases, leaving 16 bases between them. Germline V CDR1 and CDR2: SGHVS, FQNEAQ. CDR3 in DNA: TGTGCCAGCAGCTTGCGGGGGCCTTCGAGAACTGAAGCTTTCTTT. It is translated as CASSLRGPSRTEAFF.

This sequence joins TRBV2 and TRBJ1-1; no firm D call. Trimming cost V 1 base and J 4 bases, with 7 bases left between them. Germline V gives CDR1 SNHLY, CDR2 FYNNEI. The CDR3 extends over 13 amino acids. CDR3 DNA: TGTGCCAGCAGTGAAGGGCGGACCACTGAAGCTTTCTTT. Amino acid sequence: CASSEGRTTEAFF.

This clone has just a few counts. The rearrangement joins TRBV11-3 to TRBJ2-3, with 10 bases aligning to TRBD2. The V segment lost 1 base and the J segment 2 bases; nucleotides outside the gene matches: 3. The germline V gene has CDR1 SGHNT and CDR2 YENEEA. The CDR3 covers 16 residues. The CDR3 sequence: CASSLGTSGVTDTQYF. The CDR3 DNA reads TGTGCCAGCAGCTTAGGAACTAGCGGGGTCACAGATACGCAGTATTTT.

This clone has more than one count but fewer than ten. Other nucleotide sequences in the sample specify the same CDR3. This chain connects TRBV29-1 to TRBJ1-3, with D uncertain. CDR1 is SQVTM and CDR2 is ANQGSEA in the germline V gene. The CDR3 loop spans 13 amino acids. The V end lost 1 base, the J end lost 0 bases, and 4 bases lay between the germline ends. CDR3 nucleotide sequence: TGCAGCGTTGAAGCGGACTCTGGAAACACCATATATTTT. It is translated as CSVEADSGNTIYF.

The chain recombines TRBV27 with TRBJ2-2; D possibly matches TRBD1 or TRBD2 (6 bases each). Trimming shortened V by 8 bases and J by 1 base, and 17 bases separated the two germline ends. Germline assignment: CDR1 MNHEY and CDR2 SMNVEV (reference sequence). The CDR3 contains 16 residues. The CDR3 nucleotides read TGTGCCAGCGGCTTATGGGGGGCCCTGAACACCGGGGAGCTGTTTTTT. Protein: CASGLWGALNTGELFF.

This clone was counted a few times. This chain uses TRBV5-1 with TRBJ1-2; D might be TRBD1 (5 bases). From germline, CDR1 is SGHRS and CDR2 YFSETQ. This CDR3 has 13 amino acids. The ends were cut back, 0 bases at V and 8 bases at J, with 11 bases in the middle. CDR3 amino acids: CASSLVKTEGYTF. CDR3 DNA sequence: TGCGCCAGCAGCTTGGTAAAGACAGAAGGCTACACCTTC.

The chain couples TRBV7-5 to TRBJ1-3; the table's D call of TRBD1 was not tested on the DNA. TRBV7-5 is noted as a pseudogene. The CDR3 has 18 amino acids. CDR3 residues: CARRLAASQGSSGNTIYF. CDR3 bases: TGTGCCAGAAGATTAGCAGCGTCACAGGGAAGTTCTGGAAACACCATATATTTT.

This clone was counted a few times. The J gene is TRBJ1-5, the V gene TRBV11-2; D is possibly TRBD1 (5 bases). The CDR3 extends over 14 amino acids. Trimming took off 5 bases at V and 1 base at J, with 9 bases between the two ends. CDR1 is SGHAT, CDR2 FQNNGV, per germline. For the CDR3, the DNA is TGTGCCAGCAGCCCGGGACTGAGCAATCAGCCCCAGCATTTT. This encodes CASSPGLSNQPQHF.

The chain joins TRBV25-1 to TRBJ2-3; 8 bases align to TRBD1. This CDR3 has 13 residues. CDR1 MGHDK and CDR2 SYGVNS come from the germline V gene. The junction had 2 bases not matched to a gene; V was cut back by 8 bases and J by 1 base. The CDR3 DNA reads as TGTGCCAGCCAGACAGGGGGCACAGATACGCAGTATTTT. It codes for CASQTGGTDTQYF.

The chain recombines TRBV7-9 with TRBJ1-4; D is undetermined. V dropped 5 bases and J dropped 0 bases, with 13 bases sitting between them. This CDR3 has 16 amino acids. Germline V lookup: CDR1 SEHNR, CDR2 FQNEAQ (reference sequence). CDR3 bases: TGTGCCAGCAGCCCGAGGGCCGATGCAACTAATGAAAAACTGTTTTTT. Residues: CASSPRADATNEKLFF.

V and J are TRBV30 and TRBJ2-2; D not certain. The CDR3 is 14 residues long. CDR1 GTSNPN and CDR2 SVGIG come from the germline V gene (reference sequence). Between the trimmed V and J ends, which lost 3 bases and 7 bases, there was a span of 15 bases. CDR3 region: CAWSDPGRGGELFF. CDR3 DNA: TGTGCCTGGAGCGATCCCGGGCGAGGCGGGGAGCTGTTTTTT.